Listed here are 14 T cell receptor beta chains from one sample, sequenced in a study of blood T cell repertoires in COVID-19. Only in-frame clones appear in the TCRdb table, and some are missing; sequencing was by immunoSEQ multiplex PCR. Among about 200,000 clones, approximately 86% were seen once, and the ten largest hold roughly 10%. The specimen sequenced was peripheral blood. These receptors were taken from a woman aged 50 to 65 with COVID-19, enrolled during active disease.

J is TRBJ1-5 and V is TRBV2; TRBD1 is a possible D gene (6 bases). Germline CDR1 reads SNHLY; CDR2 reads FYNNEI. This CDR3 comprises 13 residues. V was trimmed by 8 bases and J by 6 bases, leaving 14 bases between them. The CDR3 region is CASELEGGQPQHF. In DNA form, the CDR3 reads TGTGCCAGCGAATTGGAAGGGGGTCAGCCCCAGCATTTT.

The chain carries TRBV27 and TRBJ2-3; 9 bases agree with TRBD1. CDR1 is MNHEY and CDR2 is SMNVEV in the germline V gene (reference sequence). With 6 bases clipped from V and 4 bases from J, the junction kept 17 bases outside the gene matches. The length of the CDR3 is 18 residues. CDR3 residues: CASRGQGGLRWESDTQYF. The CDR3 DNA is TGTGCCAGCAGGGGACAGGGTGGACTAAGGTGGGAATCAGATACGCAGTATTTT.

The CDR3 sequence: CASSSTAYEQYV. The DNA for the CDR3 is TGTGCCAGCAGCTCGACTGCCTACGAGCAGTACGTC. V gene TRBV6-6 combines with J gene TRBJ2-7; D is unclear. Germline CDR1 is MNHNY and CDR2 is SVGAGI (reference sequence). The CDR3 length is 12 residues. Trimming removed 6 bases at V and 2 bases at J, with 8 bases between.

The rearrangement links TRBV4-1 to TRBJ2-3; D may be TRBD2 (5 bases). Trimming took off 2 bases at V and 6 bases at J, with 15 bases between the two ends. CDR3 length: 15 residues. CDR1 and CDR2 from the germline V gene are MGHRA and YSYEKL. CDR3 protein: CASSQTGSGIDTQYF. CDR3 nucleotide sequence: TGCGCCAGCAGCCAAACCGGGTCGGGGATCGATACGCAGTATTTT.

This chain uses TRBV6-5 with TRBJ2-7, with TRBD2 as a possible D gene (5 bases). The ends were cut back, 6 bases at V and 4 bases at J, with 16 bases in the middle. The CDR3 sequence is 14 residues long. From germline, CDR1 is MNHEY and CDR2 SVGAGI. The CDR3, as DNA: TGTGCCAGCAGCCGACAAGTCGGGGATTACGAGCAGTACGTC. It translates to CASSRQVGDYEQYV.

The rearrangement links TRBV4-2 to TRBJ1-1, with 7 bases lining up with TRBD1. Germline V gene lookup returns CDR1 LGHNA and CDR2 YNFKEQ. Trimming removed 2 bases from V and 1 base from J; junction bases left unmatched: 10. The CDR3 runs to 17 residues. The CDR3 loop reads CASSQPHGQAQNTEAFF. CDR3 in DNA: TGTGCCAGCAGCCAACCACACGGACAGGCCCAGAACACTGAAGCTTTCTTT.

The chain is built from TRBV7-8 and TRBJ2-2; D ambiguous. Germline V gene lookup returns CDR1 SGHVS and CDR2 FQNEAQ. Trimming stripped 2 bases from V and 7 bases from J, with 5 bases between. This CDR3 has 12 residues. The CDR3 DNA follows: TGTGCCAGCAGCTTAAATCTCGGGGAGCTGTTTTTT. Amino acids: CASSLNLGELFF.

V gene TRBV12-3 or TRBV12-4 combines with J gene TRBJ1-2; possibly TRBD1 for D (6 bases). With 3 bases removed from V and 4 bases from J, the gap between germline ends came to 9 bases. The CDR3 runs to 13 residues. CDR3 nucleotide sequence: TGTGCCAGCAGTTTGCGCAGGGGCTATGGCTACACCTTC. It is translated as CASSLRRGYGYTF.

The chain couples TRBV30 to TRBJ2-5, with 7 positions matching TRBD2. Losses at the gene ends were 4 bases for V and 2 bases for J; bases not matched to a gene: 4. This CDR3 spans 13 amino acids. Germline CDR1 is GTSNPN and CDR2 is SVGIG (reference sequence). CDR3 in DNA: TGTGCCTGGACTACGGGACTACAAGAGACCCAGTACTTC. Translating gives CAWTTGLQETQYF.

The chain combines TRBV6-1 with TRBJ2-7, with 7 bases lining up with TRBD1. V shed 0 bases, J shed 4 bases, and the junction held 6 bases outside the gene matches. Germline CDR1 MNHNS, CDR2 SASEGT. This CDR3 is built from 15 residues. CDR3 protein: CASSEAETGIYEQYF. The CDR3 DNA reads as TGTGCCAGCAGTGAAGCGGAGACAGGGATATACGAGCAGTACTTC.

The chain has TRBV6-5 and TRBJ1-1, with TRBD1 matching 8 bases. The V gene end was trimmed by 6 bases and the J gene end by 0 bases; junction bases not matched to a gene: 6. There are 15 residues in the CDR3. Germline CDR1 is MNHEY and CDR2 is SVGAGI. The CDR3 reads CASSRPTGVNTEAFF. The CDR3 nucleotides read TGTGCCAGCAGCCGACCGACAGGGGTGAACACTGAAGCTTTCTTT.

V usage is TRBV19 and J usage is TRBJ1-1; D call uncertain. The CDR3 loop spans 14 amino acids. Looked up from germline, CDR1 is LNHDA and CDR2 is SQIVND (reference sequence). Trimming took off 3 bases at V and 6 bases at J, with 14 bases between the two ends. The CDR3 sequence: CASSILGGVAEAFF. The CDR3 coding sequence is TGTGCCAGTAGTATTCTGGGAGGAGTGGCTGAAGCTTTCTTT.

The chain employs TRBV3-1 (or the pseudogene TRBV3-2) and TRBJ1-6, with 10 bases aligning to TRBD1. The V and J ends lost 0 bases and 9 bases, in that order; junction bases with no gene match: 11. Per the germline V gene, CDR1 is LGHDT and CDR2 is YNNKEL (reference sequence). The length of the CDR3 is 18 residues. The CDR3, as DNA: TGTGCCAGCAGCCAAGATACAGGAGCGGGACAGGGGTCTTCACCCCTCCACTTT. It codes for CASSQDTGAGQGSSPLHF.

This clone was observed a few times. The chain uses TRBV5-8 and TRBJ1-1, with D unresolved. CDR3 length: 12 amino acids. Looked up from germline, CDR1 is SGHTS and CDR2 is YDEGEE. V gave up 7 bases and J gave up 10 bases, with 17 bases separating them. The CDR3 DNA sequence: TGTGCCAGCCGCCGAGGGCTTGAGCGAGCTTTCTTT. This sequence encodes CASRRGLERAFF.